These 11 T cell receptor beta chains came from one sample sequenced in a study of blood T cell repertoires in COVID-19. TCRdb's table, derived via immunoSEQ multiplex PCR, lists solely in-frame clones and lacks some. This sample has more than 65,000 clones, with more than 70% found just once. The sequencing input was peripheral blood. Receptor source: a woman aged 55-69 years with acute or convalescent COVID-19.

The chain employs TRBV28 and TRBJ2-3, with a tentative D call TRBD2 (7 bases). Germline assignment: CDR1 MDHEN and CDR2 SYDVKM. This CDR3 region has 15 residues. Trimming pared 8 bases from V and 3 bases from J, leaving 18 bases between. The CDR3 nucleotides read TGTGCCAGCCGGCTCGGGGGGCCGAAGACAGATACGCAGTATTTT. It encodes CASRLGGPKTDTQYF.

The rearrangement joins TRBV29-1 to TRBJ2-1; D possibly corresponds to TRBD2 (6 bases). Trimming took 2 bases from V and 4 from J, leaving 9 bases between them. Per the germline V gene, CDR1 is SQVTM and CDR2 is ANQGSEA. This CDR3 contains 13 residues. CDR3 protein: CSVEWAGYNEQFF. The CDR3 nucleotides are TGCAGCGTTGAATGGGCGGGGTACAATGAGCAGTTCTTC.

There are a few counts of this clone. The rearrangement joins TRBV6-5 to TRBJ1-2; 10 positions match TRBD1. After removal of 2 bases from V and 6 bases from J, the junction contained 3 bases not matched to a gene. The CDR3 is made up of 14 amino acids. Germline V gene sequence: CDR1 MNHEY, CDR2 SVGAGI. The chain's CDR3 is CASSYQTGGDGYTF. DNA of the CDR3: TGTGCCAGCAGTTACCAGACAGGGGGCGATGGCTACACCTTC.

J is TRBJ2-7 and V is TRBV4-2; TRBD1 is a possible D gene (6 bases). This CDR3 has 15 amino acids. The germline V gene has CDR1 LGHNA and CDR2 YNFKEQ. Trimming took off 0 bases at V and 4 bases at J, with 13 bases between the two ends. CDR3 in amino acids: CASSQDGAGEYEQYF. CDR3 sequence (DNA): TGTGCCAGCAGCCAAGATGGGGCAGGGGAGTACGAGCAGTACTTC.

The CDR3 loop reads CASSPTGQTNSPLHF. The CDR3 nucleotides read TGCGCCAGCAGCCCCACGGGACAGACTAATTCACCCCTCCACTTT. The J gene is TRBJ1-6, the V gene TRBV4-3; 7 positions match TRBD1. Germline assignment: CDR1 LGHNA and CDR2 YSLEER. The junction had 6 bases not matched to a gene; V was cut back by 4 bases and J by 6 bases. There are 15 residues in the CDR3.

This clone occurred once. CDR3 residues: CASSYRGNQPQHF. CDR3 nucleotides: TGTGCCAGCAGTTACAGGGGTAATCAGCCCCAGCATTTT. The chain has TRBV6-5 and TRBJ1-5; TRBD1 is a possible D gene (5 bases). CDR1 MNHEY and CDR2 SVGAGI come from the germline V gene. The CDR3 totals 13 residues. V dropped 2 bases and J dropped 4 bases, with 6 bases sitting between them.

The rearrangement links TRBV6-5 to TRBJ1-2, with no clear D. Germline V gene sequence: CDR1 MNHEY, CDR2 SVGAGI. The germline V and J ends were trimmed by 10 bases and 5 bases, with 17 bases remaining between them. The CDR3 is made up of 13 amino acids. Here the CDR3 reads CATSPGGPYGYTF. In DNA form, the CDR3 reads TGTGCCACCTCCCCCGGAGGGCCTTATGGCTACACCTTC.

This chain links TRBV25-1 with TRBJ1-2; D perhaps matches TRBD1 (6 bases). The CDR3 consists of 15 residues. The V gene lost 0 bases and the J gene lost 6 bases, with 14 bases spanning the gap. CDR1 MGHDK and CDR2 SYGVNS come from the germline V gene. This CDR3 reads CASSEYRAGADGYTF. For the CDR3, the DNA is TGTGCCAGCAGTGAATATCGGGCGGGGGCGGATGGCTACACCTTC.

The chain couples TRBV5-6 to TRBJ1-4; D not resolved. The CDR3 is 15 residues long. V lost 2 bases and J lost 0, with 8 bases in between. In germline, CDR1 is SGHDT, CDR2 YYEEEE. Here the CDR3 DNA reads TGTGCCAGCAGCTTTGGAACAGCAACTAATGAAAAACTGTTTTTT. It is translated as CASSFGTATNEKLFF. Looking up the rest from reference TRBV5-6 and TRBJ1-4 gives the full variable domain: DAGVTQSPTHLIKTRGQQVTLRCSPKSGHDTVSWYQQALGQGPQFIFQYYEEEERQRGNFPDRFSGHQFPNYSSELNVNALLLGDSALYLCASSFGTATNEKLFFGSGTQLSVL.

DNA for the CDR3: TGTGCCAGCAGCCAAGTCGTAGGGACACCTTTCTTT. Amino acid sequence: CASSQVVGTPFF. The V and J genes are TRBV3-1 (or the pseudogene TRBV3-2) and TRBJ1-1, with D maybe TRBD1 (6 bases). From germline, CDR1 is LGHDT and CDR2 YNNKEL (reference sequence). CDR3 length: 12 amino acids. The V end lost 1 base, the J end lost 12 bases, and 12 bases lay between the germline ends.

The chain carries TRBV5-1 and TRBJ2-7; tentative D call: TRBD1 (6 bases). Trimming cost V 4 bases and J 0 bases, with 8 bases left between them. The CDR3 runs 13 residues. The germline V gene encodes CDR1 SGHRS and CDR2 YFSETQ. The CDR3 spells CASSDRTSYEQYF. Here the CDR3 DNA reads TGCGCCAGCAGCGACAGGACCTCCTACGAGCAGTACTTC.